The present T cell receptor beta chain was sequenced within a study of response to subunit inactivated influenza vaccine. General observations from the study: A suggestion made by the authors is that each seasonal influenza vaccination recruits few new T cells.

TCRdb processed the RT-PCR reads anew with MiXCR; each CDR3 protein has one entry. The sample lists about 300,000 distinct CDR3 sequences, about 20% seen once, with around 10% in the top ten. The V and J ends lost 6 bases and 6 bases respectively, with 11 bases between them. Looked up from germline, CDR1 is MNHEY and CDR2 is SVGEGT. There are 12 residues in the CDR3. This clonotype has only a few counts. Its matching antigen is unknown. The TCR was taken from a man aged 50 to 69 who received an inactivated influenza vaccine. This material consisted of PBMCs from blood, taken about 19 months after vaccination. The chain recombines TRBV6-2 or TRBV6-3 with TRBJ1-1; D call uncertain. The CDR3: CASREDVAEAFF. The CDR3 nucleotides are TGTGCCAGCAGAGAGGACGTCGCTGAAGCTTTCTTT.